This T cell receptor beta chain is from a study of blood T cell repertoires in COVID-19 (dated by TCRdb to 2018 to 2021). About the investigation overall: Collaborator samples came from the United States, Italy and Spain and covered acute and convalescent phases of COVID-19. The repertoires were made available in a free public database intended to serve as a resource for research on the immune response to SARS-CoV-2. The prospective study material was composed of cDNA or gDNA derived from T cells, B-cell-depleted T cells, or PBMCs. The dataset comprised deeply sampled blood TCRbeta repertoires from subjects exposed to, actively infected with, or recovered from COVID-19. The samples were drawn from the first 160 participants of the ongoing ImmuneRACE study and from some 1,300 subjects provided by 6 global collaborators. The sample metadata nearly always contained a de-identified subject ID, COVID-19 status, age in years and sex. Where HLA class I and class II types were available, the types were taken from metadata supplied by the sample provider, not from assay-based typing.

General conclusions and limits of the study: The amount of clinical and demographic metadata varied by source and participant and was provided uncurated.

TCRbeta CDR3 regions were amplified from genomic DNA by means of the immunoSEQ Assay, a bias-controlled multiplex PCR. Concerning the study's data processing: Within the assay, amplification of reference gene primers was used to estimate how many nucleated cells each sample contained. To quantify the absolute abundance of each unique TCRbeta CDR3 rearrangement, sequence reads were collapsed and filtered. For each sample, productive Simpson clonality was calculated as the square root of Simpson's diversity index across productive rearrangements. This immuneACCESS table, as held by TCRdb, lists in-frame sequences with V and J called but not all clones. Of the missing ones, under half trace to an unresolved V gene in checked studies; the others have no known cause. The V and J calls and clone size were taken over from that table, and D and trimming were inferred from the DNA. In this sample the table shows about 23,000 clones, about 72% of which occur a single time. The biggest ten clones account for approximately 40% of the sample.

Collaborating institutions collected whole blood in K2EDTA tubes following their own protocols. For TCRbeta analysis, collaborators shipped samples as frozen whole blood, isolated PBMCs, or DNA extracted from either of those sample types. V is shortened by 5 bases, J by 8 bases, and the region joining them spans 9 bases. Per the germline V gene, SQVTM is the CDR1 and ANQGSEA is the CDR2. Inclusive of the bounding cysteine and phenylalanine, the CDR3 is 11 residues long. Only the CDR3 DNA is retained, 33 bases long and in frame from the first base. As to this clone: Its antigen target is currently unknown. Base qualities are not recorded, but no much larger clone differs from it by a single base.

The sequence was obtained from an elderly woman with acute or convalescent COVID-19. The source material was peripheral blood. Here the chain combines TRBV29-1 and TRBJ2-2, with the D gene not confidently named. This receptor has the CDR3 CSVSVTGELFF. The sequenced DNA: TGCAGCGTTTCAGTGACAGGGGAGCTGTTTTTT.